Below, one TCR beta chain is given with its context. Other DNA sequences from this sample encode an identical CDR3 as well. The ends were cut back, 2 bases at V and 3 bases at J, with 10 bases in the middle. The CDR3 extends over 14 amino acids. The germline V gene has CDR1 KGHSH and CDR2 LQKENI. Seattle's cohort entered during active infection and was followed longitudinally. These data originate in a study of blood T cell repertoires in COVID-19. Sequencing was performed with immunoSEQ multiplex PCR; in TCRdb, only in-frame clones are kept and a portion is missing. Of fewer than 200,000 clones in the sample, about 83% were seen once.

The specimen sequenced was peripheral blood. This chain joins TRBV18 and TRBJ1-2; D gene ambiguous. The source is a woman in her 70s with COVID-19, enrolled during active disease. CDR3 in amino acids: CASSPIDQDYGYTF. The CDR3 nucleotides read TGTGCCAGCTCACCAATTGACCAGGACTATGGCTACACCTTC.